Below are 20 T cell receptor beta chains sequenced from a single sample in a study of T cell responses to AZD1222 COVID-19 vaccine. The assay was immunoSEQ multiplex PCR, and TCRdb's table has in-frame clones only and misses some. Of approximately 100,000 clones in the sample, roughly 85% were seen once. Here the sequenced sample was peripheral blood, taken 28 days after the second AZD1222 dose. Every receptor here comes from an adult who received the AZD1222 COVID-19 vaccine.

V usage is TRBV4-3 and J usage is TRBJ2-3, with 8 bases matching TRBD2. V was clipped by 0 bases and J by 3 bases; unmatched bases: 8. Germline CDR1 is LGHNA and CDR2 is YSLEER. This CDR3 is built from 17 residues. The CDR3 is CASSQEVRGGRTDTQYF. The DNA of the CDR3 is TGCGCCAGCAGCCAAGAGGTTCGGGGGGGTCGGACAGATACGCAGTATTTT.

This clone occurred a few times. The chain links TRBV14 to TRBJ2-5, with TRBD2 identical over 9 bases. Unmatched junction bases numbered 6, after V lost 3 bases and J lost 1 base. Germline CDR1 reads SGHDN; CDR2 reads FVKESK. This CDR3 is built from 16 residues. The DNA for the CDR3 is TGTGCCAGCAGCCAGGGACTAGCCACATTCCAAGAGACCCAGTACTTC. This sequence encodes CASSQGLATFQETQYF.

The J gene is TRBJ2-5, the V gene TRBV28, with D possibly being TRBD2 (6 bases). This CDR3 is 12 amino acids long. V was shortened by 7 bases and J by 4 bases, with 10 bases between the two germline ends. CDR1 is MDHEN, CDR2 SYDVKM, per germline. CDR3 loop: CASTQGGETQYF. CDR3 in DNA: TGTGCCAGCACCCAGGGAGGAGAGACCCAGTACTTC.

This clone was picked up one time. CDR3: CASSSLQGGGYTF. CDR3 in DNA: TGTGCCAGCAGCTCTTTACAGGGTGGGGGCTACACCTTC. The chain combines TRBV7-9 with TRBJ1-2; D may be TRBD1 (6 bases). The CDR3 has 13 amino acids. The ends were cut back, 4 bases at V and 8 bases at J, with 14 bases in the middle. From germline, CDR1 is SEHNR and CDR2 FQNEAQ (reference sequence). Supplemented by reference TRBV7-9 and TRBJ1-2, the full variable domain reads DTGVSQNPRHKITKRGQNVTFRCDPISEHNRLYWYRQTLGQGPEFLTYFQNEAQLEKSRLLSDRFSAERPKGSFSTLEIQRTEQGDSAMYLCASSSLQGGGYTFGSGTRLTVV.

V and J are TRBV3-1 (or the pseudogene TRBV3-2) and TRBJ2-5, with D tentatively TRBD2 (6 bases). The CDR3 runs 12 residues. Germline V gives CDR1 LGHDT, CDR2 YNNKEL (reference sequence). Trimming cost V 4 bases and J 9 bases, with 12 bases left between them. CDR3: CASSLTGVAQYF. In DNA form, the CDR3 reads TGTGCCAGCAGCCTGACGGGGGTGGCCCAGTACTTC.

This chain links TRBV30 with TRBJ2-1, with D possibly TRBD2 on 7 matching bases. Trimming cost V 1 base and J 10 bases, with 11 bases left between them. Germline V lookup: CDR1 GTSNPN, CDR2 SVGIG (reference sequence). The length of the CDR3 is 12 residues. The CDR3: CAWSARGGEQFF. Here the CDR3 DNA reads TGTGCCTGGAGTGCGAGGGGGGGGGAGCAGTTCTTC.

V is TRBV11-3 and J is TRBJ2-3; a weak D match, TRBD1 (6 bases). Germline loops: CDR1 SGHNT, CDR2 YENEEA. V lost 4 bases and J 1 base, leaving 6 bases between the germline ends. The CDR3 consists of 13 residues. The CDR3 spells CASSSGGTDTQYF. CDR3 nucleotide sequence: TGTGCCAGCAGCTCAGGGGGCACAGATACGCAGTATTTT. Supplemented by reference TRBV11-3 and TRBJ2-3, the full variable domain reads EAGVVQSPRYKIIEKKQPVAFWCNPISGHNTLYWYLQNLGQGPELLIRYENEEAVDDSQLPKDRFSAERLKGVDSTLKIQPAELGDSAVYLCASSSGGTDTQYFGPGTRLTVL.

A single count supports this clone. V usage is TRBV5-1 and J usage is TRBJ1-5; D is perhaps TRBD1 (6 bases). This CDR3 is 15 amino acids long. The V gene lost 2 bases and the J gene lost 5 bases, with 14 bases spanning the gap. Per germline, CDR1 SGHRS and CDR2 YFSETQ. CDR3 sequence (DNA): TGCGCCAGCAGCTTAGGGTTAGGGGGGGATCAGCCCCAGCATTTT. It encodes CASSLGLGGDQPQHF. Together with reference TRBV5-1 and TRBJ1-5, the CDR3 gives the full variable domain: KAGVTQTPRYLIKTRGQQVTLSCSPISGHRSVSWYQQTPGQGLQFLFEYFSETQRNKGNFPGRFSGRQFSNSRSEMNVSTLELGDSALYLCASSLGLGGDQPQHFGDGTRLSIL.

This clone was picked up a small number of times. In DNA form, the CDR3 reads TGTGCCAGCAGCCAAGACCCCACAGGTGCCAATCAGCCCCAGCATTTT. Translated: CASSQDPTGANQPQHF. The chain combines TRBV4-2 with TRBJ1-5, with a weak D call TRBD1 (5 bases). Germline V lookup: CDR1 LGHNA, CDR2 YNFKEQ. Trimming pared 0 bases from V and 3 bases from J, leaving 12 bases between. This CDR3 has 16 amino acids.

V and J are TRBV10-3 and TRBJ1-5, with TRBD1 identical over 8 bases. With 0 bases clipped from V and 7 bases from J, the junction kept 2 bases outside the gene matches. This CDR3 contains 14 residues. Germline V gene lookup returns CDR1 ENHRY and CDR2 SYGVKD. The DNA of the CDR3 is TGTGCCATCAGTGAGTCTGACAGGGGCCAGCCCCAGCATTTT. Its translation is CAISESDRGQPQHF.

This chain uses TRBV7-2 with TRBJ1-1; a weak D match, TRBD1 (5 bases). The V and J ends lost 2 bases and 5 bases respectively, with 15 bases between them. The CDR3 length is 15 residues. Germline V gene lookup returns CDR1 SGHTA and CDR2 FQGNSA. The CDR3 is CASSLWGWGNTEAFF. As DNA, the CDR3 is TGTGCCAGCAGCTTATGGGGCTGGGGGAATACTGAAGCTTTCTTT.

The chain combines TRBV5-1 with TRBJ2-1, with TRBD2 identical over 10 bases. V was clipped by 0 bases and J by 8 bases; unmatched bases: 2. This CDR3 is 14 amino acids long. Germline lookup yields CDR1 SGHRS and CDR2 YFSETQ. CDR3 nucleotides: TGCGCCAGCAGCTTGGCTGGGACTAGCGATGAGCAGTTCTTC. It yields the protein CASSLAGTSDEQFF. The full variable domain, in which reference TRBV5-1 and TRBJ2-1 provide the parts outside the CDR3, is KAGVTQTPRYLIKTRGQQVTLSCSPISGHRSVSWYQQTPGQGLQFLFEYFSETQRNKGNFPGRFSGRQFSNSRSEMNVSTLELGDSALYLCASSLAGTSDEQFFGPGTRLTVL.

This clone occurred once. The V gene is TRBV6-5, the J gene TRBJ1-4; the D gene is possibly TRBD1 (5 bases). Germline CDR1 and CDR2: MNHEY and SVGAGI. This CDR3 is built from 14 residues. V was pared by 11 bases and J by 2 bases, with 15 bases between. CDR3 residues: CAAQRRGTNEKLFF. Written as DNA, the CDR3 is TGTGCCGCACAGAGACGGGGGACTAATGAAAAACTGTTTTTT.

The chain has TRBV5-1 and TRBJ2-2; 8 bases align to TRBD2. The J segment lost 6 bases and the V segment lost 2 bases, leaving 6 bases of the junction unmatched. The CDR3 contains 15 residues. Germline V gene data show CDR1 as SGHRS and CDR2 as YFSETQ. The CDR3 nucleotides read TGCGCCAGCAGCTTCGTTGCGGGAGGTTCCGGGGAGCTGTTTTTT. This codes for CASSFVAGGSGELFF.

The chain is built from TRBV4-3 and TRBJ1-3, with TRBD1 as a possible D gene (6 bases). V lost 2 bases, J lost 4 bases, and 6 bases lay in between. The CDR3 has 13 amino acids. CDR1 LGHNA and CDR2 YSLEER come from the germline V gene. This CDR3 reads CASSQTGGNTIYF. DNA for the CDR3: TGCGCCAGCAGCCAAACAGGGGGAAACACCATATATTTT.

The chain has TRBV2 and TRBJ1-1, with D possibly matching TRBD1 (5 bases). The V end was cut by 3 bases, the J end by 5 bases, with 13 bases between. The CDR3 consists of 14 residues. CDR1 and CDR2 from the germline V gene are SNHLY and FYNNEI. The CDR3 is CASSEAGPRTEAFF. Here the CDR3 DNA reads TGTGCCAGCAGTGAGGCAGGGCCGCGGACTGAAGCTTTCTTT.

This chain uses TRBV14 with TRBJ1-4, with D uncertain. Germline lookup yields CDR1 SGHDN and CDR2 FVKESK. The length of the CDR3 is 15 residues. The germline V and J ends were trimmed by 4 bases and 1 base, with 10 bases remaining between them. The CDR3 sequence: CASSRPAGTNEKLFF. DNA of the CDR3: TGTGCCAGCAGCCGCCCCGCGGGAACTAATGAAAAACTGTTTTTT.

This chain uses TRBV19 with TRBJ1-5; D might be TRBD1 (5 bases). V dropped 5 bases and J dropped 6 bases, with 14 bases sitting between them. Looked up from germline, CDR1 is LNHDA and CDR2 is SQIVND (reference sequence). There are 14 residues in the CDR3. CDR3 protein: CASSFLQVGQPQHF. DNA of the CDR3: TGTGCCAGTAGTTTTCTACAGGTGGGTCAGCCCCAGCATTTT.

A few counts support this clone. This sequence joins TRBV19 and TRBJ2-7, with TRBD1 identical over 8 bases. This CDR3 contains 13 residues. The ends lost 10 bases at V and 7 bases at J; junction bases unmatched: 12. The germline CDR1 and CDR2 sequences are LNHDA and SQIVND (reference sequence). The chain's CDR3 is CATRQGLLGEQYF. The CDR3 DNA sequence: TGTGCCACCAGACAGGGGCTGCTGGGGGAGCAGTACTTC.

V is TRBV14 and J is TRBJ1-6; D gene ambiguous. The CDR3 has 12 amino acids. The germline V gene has CDR1 SGHDN and CDR2 FVKESK. The V end was cut by 0 bases, the J end by 10 bases, with 4 bases between. CDR3 bases: TGTGCCAGCAGCCAAGATACCTCACCCCTCCACTTT. Its translation is CASSQDTSPLHF.